This TCR beta chain was documented in a study of HIV-infected patients and healthy controls. Findings of the study overall: Comparisons were complicated because patients and controls had unequal numbers of distinct sequences. HIV-infected repertoires had significantly higher mean Gini indices than controls, possibly reflecting oligoclonality.

Only one count was recorded for this clonotype. Its antigen is unidentified. Reverse transcription used approximately 500 ng RNA and constant-region primers for alpha and beta. Separate chain-specific third strand synthesis with multiplexing indices produced the alpha and beta libraries. A 5' RACE adapter with a random hexamer and the SP2 primer site was joined to cDNA. Second strand synthesis was primed from the SP2 site. From the 5' RACE reads, TCRdb called clonotypes with MiXCR, one entry per CDR3 protein. The sample yields 6,600 or so distinct CDR3 sequences, about 9.6% seen once. Follow-up blood was drawn about 14 weeks, roughly three months, after antiretroviral therapy began. The repertoire came from unfractionated whole blood and reflected all unsorted peripheral T cells. The material was blood, obtained during antiretroviral therapy. The sequence came from an adult with HIV infection.

CDR3 loop: CSVRQGNREQYF. The CDR3 DNA sequence: TGCAGCGTCCGACAGGGTAACCGCGAGCAGTACTTC. The chain uses TRBV29-1 and TRBJ2-7; TRBD1 agrees at 7 bases. From germline, CDR1 is SQVTM and CDR2 ANQGSEA. The trim removed 6 bases at V and 6 bases at J, leaving 8 bases unmatched. The CDR3 has 12 residues.